The following is a T cell receptor (beta chain) sequence with its context. Its matching antigen is unknown. Sequenced by immunoSEQ multiplex PCR; TCRdb stores in-frame clones only, minus some. The sample holds more than 70,000 clones, 88% seen once. The data stem from a study of T cell responses to AZD1222 COVID-19 vaccine. The V gene end was trimmed by 1 base and the J gene end by 2 bases; junction bases not matched to a gene: 2. CDR3 length equals 15 residues. Germline V CDR1 and CDR2: SGHVS, FQNEAQ. Study findings and constraints: Baseline seropositivity characterized only a handful of AZD1222 recipients. Nearly half of the spike-specific TCRs reportedly recognize variant regions that carry no mutations.

The sample was peripheral blood, taken on day 0 of MenACWY control vaccination. This TCR came from an adult in good health. This sequence joins TRBV7-8 and TRBJ2-7; TRBD2 agrees at 10 bases. The CDR3 region is CASSLGTSGPYEQYF. The CDR3 coding sequence is TGTGCCAGCAGCTTAGGGACTAGCGGTCCCTACGAGCAGTACTTC. Variable domain in full (rest from reference TRBV7-8 and TRBJ2-7): GAGVSQSPRYKVAKRGQDVALRCDPISGHVSLFWYQQALGQGPEFLTYFQNEAQLDKSGLPSDRFFAERPEGSVSTLKIQRTQQEDSAVYLCASSLGTSGPYEQYFGPGTRLTVT.